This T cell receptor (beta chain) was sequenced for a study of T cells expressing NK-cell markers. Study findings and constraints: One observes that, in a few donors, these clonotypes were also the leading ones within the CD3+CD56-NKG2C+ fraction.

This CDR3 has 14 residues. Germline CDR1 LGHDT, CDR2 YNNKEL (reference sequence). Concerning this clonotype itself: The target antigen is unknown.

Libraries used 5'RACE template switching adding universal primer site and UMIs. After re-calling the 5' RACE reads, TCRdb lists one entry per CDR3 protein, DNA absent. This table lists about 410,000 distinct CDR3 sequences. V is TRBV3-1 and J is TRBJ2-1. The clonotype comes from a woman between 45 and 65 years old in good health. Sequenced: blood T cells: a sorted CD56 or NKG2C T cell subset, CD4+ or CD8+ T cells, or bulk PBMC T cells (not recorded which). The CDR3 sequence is CASSPVFPWNEQFF.